The T cell receptor beta chain under discussion was sequenced for a study of T cell responses to AZD1222 COVID-19 vaccine. The length of the CDR3 is 14 residues. V trimming: 4 bases; J trimming: 3 bases; junction bases outside the gene matches: 3. Germline V CDR1 and CDR2: LGHDT, YNNKEL (reference sequence). Sequencing used immunoSEQ multiplex PCR; TCRdb keeps in-frame clones, though not all of them. The sample lists some 120,000 clones; about 90% were seen once. The chain is built from TRBV3-1 (or the pseudogene TRBV3-2) and TRBJ2-1, with TRBD2 identical over 7 bases. The sequenced sample was peripheral blood, obtained on day 0 of AZD1222 vaccination. The receptor was derived from an adult in good health. The CDR3, as DNA: TGTGCCAGCAGCCCAGGCGGGAGCTACAATGAGCAGTTCTTC. This sequence encodes CASSPGGSYNEQFF.